The 27 T cell receptor beta chains reported below all come from one sample, sequenced in a study of cytomegalovirus exposure and HLA in healthy donors. Both 60 Vbeta primers and 13 Jbeta primers went into the PCR. Clones were sequenced by immunoSEQ multiplex PCR, and TCRdb holds only the in-frame ones, with some missing. The table has about 190,000 clones, roughly 80% seen once. Material: PBMCs. All receptors come from a woman aged 30 to 39 in good health and CMV-seropositive.

The chain couples TRBV6-1 to TRBJ1-6; no definite D call. V lost 2 bases and J 7 bases, leaving 6 bases between the germline ends. Per the germline V gene, CDR1 is MNHNS and CDR2 is SASEGT. The CDR3 consists of 13 residues. The CDR3 DNA reads as TGTGCCAGCAGTGAAATTCTGAATTCACCCCTCCACTTT. Protein sequence: CASSEILNSPLHF.

The table lists this clone with a count of one. The chain links TRBV7-8 to TRBJ1-2, with D possibly being TRBD1 (5 bases). Germline CDR1 is SGHVS and CDR2 is FQNEAQ. The CDR3 sequence is 15 residues long. V was clipped by 5 bases and J by 4 bases, with 17 bases between them. CDR3: CASSRTRDPFYGYTF. The CDR3 nucleotides are TGTGCCAGCAGCCGGACAAGGGATCCCTTCTATGGCTACACCTTC. The full variable domain, its missing parts supplied by reference TRBV7-8 and TRBJ1-2, is GAGVSQSPRYKVAKRGQDVALRCDPISGHVSLFWYQQALGQGPEFLTYFQNEAQLDKSGLPSDRFFAERPEGSVSTLKIQRTQQEDSAVYLCASSRTRDPFYGYTFGSGTRLTVV.

The chain recombines TRBV9 with TRBJ1-2; 9 nucleotides align to TRBD1. Germline CDR1 and CDR2: SGDLS and YYNGEE. V was clipped by 0 bases and J by 4 bases; unmatched bases: 7. This CDR3 comprises 16 residues. The CDR3 region is CASSVARDRVIYGYTF. CDR3 coding DNA: TGTGCCAGCAGCGTAGCTAGGGACAGGGTAATCTATGGCTACACCTTC.

V is TRBV9 and J is TRBJ1-2; the match to TRBD1 covers 7 bases. The length of the CDR3 is 17 residues. The germline CDR1 and CDR2 sequences are SGDLS and YYNGEE. Unmatched junction bases numbered 16, after V lost 4 bases and J lost 4 bases. The CDR3 region is CASSPGLGDRAAYGYTF. The DNA for the CDR3 is TGTGCCAGCAGCCCGGGGTTGGGTGACAGGGCGGCCTATGGCTACACCTTC. The full variable domain, in which reference TRBV9 and TRBJ1-2 provide the parts outside the CDR3, is DSGVTQTPKHLITATGQRVTLRCSPRSGDLSVYWYQQSLDQGLQFLIQYYNGEERAKGNILERFSAQQFPDLHSELNLSSLELGDSALYFCASSPGLGDRAAYGYTFGSGTRLTVV.

This clone was seen only a few times. The chain uses TRBV10-3 and TRBJ1-2; D might be TRBD1 (6 bases). Germline V lookup: CDR1 ENHRY, CDR2 SYGVKD. The CDR3 has 18 amino acids. V gave up 3 bases and J gave up 3 bases, with 23 bases separating them. Here the CDR3 DNA reads TGTGCCATCAGTGACCTCTCCCCTCAGAGACAGGACCACTATGGCTACACCTTC. Amino acids: CAISDLSPQRQDHYGYTF.

The genes are TRBV29-1 and TRBJ1-2; D is unclear. The CDR3 is 17 residues long. Germline V lookup: CDR1 SQVTM, CDR2 ANQGSEA. Trimming took 3 bases from V and 5 from J, leaving 25 bases between them. For the CDR3, the DNA is TGCAGCGTTGATGGAGGCACGTGGGCAGGAGCTTATTATGGCTACACCTTC. It codes for CSVDGGTWAGAYYGYTF. Looking up the rest from reference TRBV29-1 and TRBJ1-2 gives the full variable domain: SAVISQKPSRDICQRGTSLTIQCQVDSQVTMMFWYRQQPGQSLTLIATANQGSEATYESGFVIDKFPISRPNLTFSTLTVSNMSPEDSSIYLCSVDGGTWAGAYYGYTFGSGTRLTVV.

The V gene is TRBV5-1, the J gene TRBJ1-6; D unresolved. This CDR3 is 16 amino acids long. Trimming shortened V by 5 bases and J by 0 bases, and 12 bases separated the two germline ends. The germline V gene has CDR1 SGHRS and CDR2 YFSETQ. The CDR3 loop is CASRGDGSSYNSPLHF. The CDR3 DNA sequence: TGCGCCAGCAGGGGAGACGGGAGCTCCTATAATTCACCCCTCCACTTT. Looking up the rest from reference TRBV5-1 and TRBJ1-6 gives the full variable domain: KAGVTQTPRYLIKTRGQQVTLSCSPISGHRSVSWYQQTPGQGLQFLFEYFSETQRNKGNFPGRFSGRQFSNSRSEMNVSTLELGDSALYLCASRGDGSSYNSPLHFGNGTRLTVT.

DNA of the CDR3: TGTGCCAGCTCACCTTACTTCGTGGGACAGGAGAGCTATGGCTACACCTTC. It codes for CASSPYFVGQESYGYTF. This chain links TRBV18 with TRBJ1-2, with 8 bases aligning to TRBD1. There are 17 residues in the CDR3. From germline, CDR1 is KGHSH and CDR2 LQKENI. J was trimmed by 4 bases and V by 3 bases; bases with no gene match: 13.

The J gene is TRBJ2-1, the V gene TRBV6-1; 12 bases agree with TRBD1. V lost 1 base, J lost 8 bases, and 6 bases stayed unmatched. CDR3 length equals 16 residues. CDR1 and CDR2 from the germline V gene are MNHNS and SASEGT. The CDR3 DNA is TGTGCCAGCAGTGAAGTTGGGGACAGGGGGCGCGATGAGCAGTTCTTC. It translates to CASSEVGDRGRDEQFF.

The chain employs TRBV7-9 and TRBJ1-6, with a tentative D call TRBD1 (6 bases). This CDR3 region has 15 residues. From germline, CDR1 is SEHNR and CDR2 FQNEAQ (reference sequence). Trimming pared 1 base from V and 8 bases from J, leaving 12 bases between. CDR3 loop: CASSLGGGRDSPLHF. CDR3 nucleotides: TGTGCCAGCAGCTTAGGGGGGGGCAGGGATTCACCCCTCCACTTT.

This sequence joins TRBV19 and TRBJ1-5; D call uncertain. Germline CDR1 LNHDA, CDR2 SQIVND (reference sequence). The V gene lost 2 bases and the J gene lost 4 bases, with 6 bases spanning the gap. This CDR3 has 13 amino acids. CDR3 nucleotides: TGTGCCAGTAGTATATTTGAGAATCAGCCCCAGCATTTT. It yields the protein CASSIFENQPQHF.

The V call is TRBV11-2, the J call TRBJ1-1, with 7 positions matching TRBD1. The CDR3 length is 15 residues. V gave up 5 bases and J gave up 5 bases; unmatched junction bases: 11. Germline V gene lookup returns CDR1 SGHAT and CDR2 FQNNGV. CDR3 sequence (DNA): TGTGCCAGCAGCATTCGACAGGGAGGTGGGACTGAAGCTTTCTTT. Translation gives CASSIRQGGGTEAFF.

V and J are TRBV5-1 and TRBJ2-3; 7 nucleotides match TRBD1. After removal of 2 bases from V and 2 bases from J, the junction contained 5 bases not matched to a gene. CDR3 length: 15 amino acids. CDR1 is SGHRS, CDR2 YFSETQ, per germline. DNA for the CDR3: TGCGCCAGCAGCTTTGGGACAGCGTACACAGATACGCAGTATTTT. This gives the protein CASSFGTAYTDTQYF.

The chain is built from TRBV5-3 and TRBJ1-3, with D hard to call. TRBV5-3 is an ORF; its function is uncertain. Trimming cost V 10 bases and J 7 bases, with 6 bases left between them. This CDR3 spans 9 amino acids. The CDR3 sequence is CAAGNTIYF. The CDR3 DNA sequence: TGTGCCGCGGGGAACACCATATATTTT.

This clone was counted only a few times. The rearrangement uses TRBV28 and TRBJ2-1, with 9 bases aligning to TRBD2. V lost 5 bases and J lost 1; bases outside the gene matches: 15. The CDR3 extends over 19 amino acids. Germline assignment: CDR1 MDHEN and CDR2 SYDVKM. DNA for the CDR3: TGTGCCAGCAGTGCAACCGGGACTAGCACCTTTTGGTCCTACAATGAGCAGTTCTTC. This sequence encodes CASSATGTSTFWSYNEQFF.

The gene calls are TRBV27 and TRBJ2-1; no definite D call. CDR1 MNHEY and CDR2 SMNVEV come from the germline V gene (reference sequence). Trimming removed 8 bases from V and 0 bases from J, with 17 bases in between. The CDR3 is made up of 16 amino acids. The CDR3 sequence is CASGEPRFSSYNEQFF. The DNA for the CDR3 is TGTGCCAGCGGTGAACCCAGGTTTAGCTCCTACAATGAGCAGTTCTTC.

This clone appeared a few times. The CDR3 DNA follows: TGTGCCACCAGCAGGGCCTACGGGAGTGCAGATACGCAGTATTTT. It is translated as CATSRAYGSADTQYF. The V call is TRBV15, the J call TRBJ2-3, with D possibly TRBD2 on 6 matching bases. Trimming took 3 bases from V and 4 from J, leaving 14 bases between them. This CDR3 contains 15 residues. CDR1 and CDR2 (germline): LNHNV, YYDKDF (reference sequence).

Points on this clone: The sample holds other DNA sequences that translate to the same CDR3. The V gene is TRBV6-5, the J gene TRBJ1-6; no reliable D call. Germline CDR1 reads MNHEY; CDR2 reads SVGAGI. The ends were cut back, 2 bases at V and 0 bases at J, with 8 bases in the middle. This CDR3 has 16 residues. The CDR3 region is CASSYGQSSYNSPLHF. The CDR3 DNA reads TGTGCCAGCAGTTACGGGCAGAGCTCCTATAATTCACCCCTCCACTTT.

This clone came up a few times. The CDR3 coding sequence is TGTGCCAGCAGCTTCCGGGTGCTTGAGCAGTTCTTC. It yields the protein CASSFRVLEQFF. The chain couples TRBV7-2 to TRBJ2-1; D gene uncertain. Trimming took off 3 bases at V and 9 bases at J, with 9 bases between the two ends. There are 12 residues in the CDR3. CDR1 is SGHTA, CDR2 FQGNSA, per germline.

This clone was counted between two and nine times. The J gene is TRBJ1-4, the V gene TRBV5-4; D is possibly TRBD1 (5 bases). The CDR3 spans 14 residues. Germline-derived CDR1 and CDR2 are SGHNT and YYREEE (reference sequence). Trimming removed 4 bases from V and 8 bases from J, with 15 bases in between. CDR3 in amino acids: CASSVRAVEEKLFF. CDR3 in DNA: TGTGCCAGCAGCGTCAGGGCAGTGGAGGAAAAACTGTTTTTT.

The chain employs TRBV9 and TRBJ1-2, with D possibly matching TRBD1 (6 bases). The CDR3 consists of 14 residues. Between the trimmed V and J ends, which lost 0 bases and 5 bases, there was a span of 11 bases. Per the germline V gene, CDR1 is SGDLS and CDR2 is YYNGEE. The CDR3 DNA sequence: TGTGCCAGCAGCGTAGATGGCAGGGGATATGGCTACACCTTC. This codes for CASSVDGRGYGYTF.

The chain couples TRBV28 to TRBJ2-6; TRBD1 matches 7 bases. Germline CDR1 and CDR2: MDHEN and SYDVKM. After removal of 8 bases from V and 0 bases from J, the junction contained 13 bases not matched to a gene. This CDR3 is 18 amino acids long. The CDR3 DNA is TGTGCCAGCGGGGTCATCGGGACAGCGCTCTCTGGGGCCAACGTCCTGACTTTC. Its protein product is CASGVIGTALSGANVLTF.

This chain connects TRBV19 to TRBJ1-2, with a possible D match to TRBD1 (5 bases). V gave up 7 bases and J gave up 5 bases, with 20 bases separating them. The CDR3 consists of 15 residues. Germline V gene data show CDR1 as LNHDA and CDR2 as SQIVND (reference sequence). CDR3 sequence: CASKEYRLAGYGYTF. The CDR3 DNA is TGTGCCAGTAAAGAGTACAGGCTAGCGGGATATGGCTACACCTTC.

The chain links TRBV5-1 to TRBJ2-1; 9 bases agree with TRBD2. J was trimmed by 9 bases and V by 0 bases; bases with no gene match: 7. Per the germline V gene, CDR1 is SGHRS and CDR2 is YFSETQ. There are 15 residues in the CDR3. Here the CDR3 reads CASSLVLAGLGEQFF. The CDR3 nucleotides are TGCGCCAGCAGCTTGGTGCTAGCGGGATTGGGTGAGCAGTTCTTC. The whole variable domain, remainder taken from reference TRBV5-1 and TRBJ2-1, is KAGVTQTPRYLIKTRGQQVTLSCSPISGHRSVSWYQQTPGQGLQFLFEYFSETQRNKGNFPGRFSGRQFSNSRSEMNVSTLELGDSALYLCASSLVLAGLGEQFFGPGTRLTVL.

The V and J genes are TRBV5-1 and TRBJ2-7; D is possibly TRBD2 (5 bases). This CDR3 region has 15 residues. From germline, CDR1 is SGHRS and CDR2 YFSETQ. Between the trimmed V and J ends, which lost 1 base and 5 bases, there was a span of 16 bases. CDR3 nucleotide sequence: TGCGCCAGCAGCTTGAGGTTCGGGGTGGACCACGAGCAGTACTTC. It codes for CASSLRFGVDHEQYF.

The chain joins TRBV29-1 to TRBJ1-4, with D unresolved. Between the trimmed V and J ends, which lost 6 bases and 5 bases, there was a span of 13 bases. The V gene's germline CDR1 is SQVTM and CDR2 ANQGSEA. The CDR3 extends over 13 amino acids. In DNA form, the CDR3 reads TGCAGCGTGGCGGGGTCGCCAAATGAAAAACTGTTTTTT. This translates into CSVAGSPNEKLFF. The complete variable domain, with remaining parts taken from reference TRBV29-1 and TRBJ1-4, reads SAVISQKPSRDICQRGTSLTIQCQVDSQVTMMFWYRQQPGQSLTLIATANQGSEATYESGFVIDKFPISRPNLTFSTLTVSNMSPEDSSIYLCSVAGSPNEKLFFGSGTQLSVL.

The J gene is TRBJ1-1, the V gene TRBV29-1, with 8 bases lining up with TRBD1. CDR1 and CDR2 (germline): SQVTM, ANQGSEA. Trimming took 7 bases from V and 1 from J; bases not matched to a gene: 8. The CDR3 length is 14 residues. CDR3 loop: CSARTGWENTEAFF. The CDR3, as DNA: TGCAGCGCTAGGACAGGGTGGGAGAACACTGAAGCTTTCTTT.